These T cell receptor beta chains were read from a single sample in a study of cytomegalovirus exposure and HLA in healthy donors. The assay was immunoSEQ multiplex PCR, and TCRdb's table has in-frame clones only and misses some. Of some 200,000 clones detected, around three quarters appear once; the ten largest clones hold roughly 0.65%. Material for sequencing was PBMCs. The receptors were sampled from a boy aged 5-17 years in good health and CMV-seronegative. Both conserved end residues are part of each CDR3. Each record gives: J gene, clone size, V gene, D gene, CDR3 protein, CDR3 DNA. A D gene is named only where the DNA matches it firmly. Rows may omit the clone size; those that give it use once, few, many or a size class.

J: TRBJ1-2
size: .
V: TRBV4-3
D: .
CDR3: CASSRYSRTAVYGYTF
DNA: TGCGCCAGCAGCAGATATTCAAGGACAGCCGTCTATGGCTACACCTTC

J: TRBJ1-2
size: .
V: TRBV19
D: TRBD1
CDR3: CASSTTSGTGYGYTF
DNA: TGTGCCAGTAGTACAACCTCCGGGACAGGGTATGGCTACACCTTC

J: TRBJ2-1
size: .
V: TRBV7-2
D: TRBD2
CDR3: CASSSSGLAGDNEQFF
DNA: TGTGCCAGCAGCTCGTCGGGACTAGCGGGGGACAATGAGCAGTTCTTC

J: TRBJ2-5
size: .
V: TRBV12-5
D: TRBD2
CDR3: CASGLVSGLDQETQYF
DNA: TGTGCTAGTGGTTTGGTATCGGGACTAGACCAAGAGACCCAGTACTTC

J: TRBJ2-7
size: .
V: TRBV5-1
D: .
CDR3: CASTSGRGGEQYF
DNA: TGCGCCAGCACATCGGGACGGGGAGGAGAGCAGTACTTC

J: TRBJ2-3
size: .
V: TRBV18
D: TRBD2
CDR3: CASSLLSGTSGRSLASTDTQYF
DNA: TGTGCCAGCTCACTACTGTCCGGGACTAGCGGGAGATCCCTCGCAAGCACAGATACGCAGTATTTT

J: TRBJ1-2
size: .
V: TRBV12-5
D: .
CDR3: CASGLQGTYGYTF
DNA: TGTGCTAGTGGTTTACAGGGAACCTATGGCTACACCTTC

J: TRBJ1-1
size: .
V: TRBV2
D: TRBD1
CDR3: CASSASFWDRQNTEAFF
DNA: TGTGCCAGCAGTGCCTCATTTTGGGACAGGCAGAACACTGAAGCTTTCTTT

J: TRBJ1-4
size: .
V: TRBV14
D: .
CDR3: CASSQLAGYNEKLFF
DNA: TGTGCCAGCAGCCAATTGGCAGGCTACAATGAAAAACTGTTTTTT

J: TRBJ1-4
size: .
V: TRBV5-1
D: .
CDR3: CASRSGESEKLFF
DNA: TGCGCCAGTAGGTCGGGAGAAAGTGAAAAACTGTTTTTT

J: TRBJ2-1
size: .
V: TRBV19
D: TRBD1
CDR3: CASSIRGTARTNEQFF
DNA: TGTGCCAGTAGTATCAGGGGGACGGCCAGGACCAATGAGCAGTTCTTC

J: TRBJ2-1
size: .
V: TRBV10-3
D: .
CDR3: CATGRGWGSYNEQFF
DNA: TGTGCCACTGGCCGGGGATGGGGCTCCTACAATGAGCAGTTCTTC

J: TRBJ2-2
size: once
V: TRBV7-2
D: .
CDR3: CASSWADTGELFF
DNA: TGTGCCAGCAGCTGGGCAGACACCGGGGAGCTGTTTTTT

J: TRBJ2-1
size: .
V: TRBV7-2
D: TRBD2
CDR3: CASSLDQGGYNEQFF
DNA: TGTGCCAGCAGCTTAGACCAGGGAGGGTACAATGAGCAGTTCTTC

J: TRBJ1-4
size: .
V: TRBV7-9
D: .
CDR3: CASSLQGGVVEKLFF
DNA: TGTGCCAGCAGCTTACAGGGAGGGGTTGTCGAAAAACTGTTTTTT

J: TRBJ2-7
size: .
V: TRBV7-8
D: .
CDR3: CASSLVIRGYEQYF
DNA: TGTGCCAGCAGCTTAGTGATTAGGGGATACGAGCAGTACTTC

J: TRBJ2-7
size: .
V: TRBV7-2
D: TRBD2
CDR3: CASSSLAGLGEQYF
DNA: TGTGCCAGCAGCTCACTAGCGGGGCTCGGGGAGCAGTACTTC

J: TRBJ1-5
size: .
V: TRBV30
D: TRBD1
CDR3: CAWSRGSNQPQHF
DNA: TGTGCCTGGAGCAGGGGGAGCAATCAGCCCCAGCATTTT

J: TRBJ2-7
size: .
V: TRBV1
D: .
CDR3: CTSSQPTGSRFYEQYF
DNA: TGCACCAGCAGCCAGCCCACCGGGTCCCGTTTCTACGAGCAGTACTTC

J: TRBJ1-1
size: .
V: TRBV5-1
D: .
CDR3: CASSRAGPQTEAFF
DNA: TGCGCCAGCAGCCGGGCGGGCCCTCAGACTGAAGCTTTCTTT

J: TRBJ2-7
size: .
V: TRBV6-5
D: TRBD1
CDR3: CASSEGDSSYEQYF
DNA: TGTGCCAGCAGTGAAGGGGACAGCTCCTACGAGCAGTACTTC

J: TRBJ2-1
size: .
V: TRBV4-1
D: TRBD2
CDR3: CASSRPGGSSYNEQFF
DNA: TGCGCCAGCAGCCGCCCAGGCGGGAGCTCCTACAATGAGCAGTTCTTC

J: TRBJ1-2
size: once
V: TRBV25-1
D: TRBD1
CDR3: CASSEGQGAFGYTF
DNA: TGTGCCAGCAGTGAGGGACAGGGGGCGTTCGGCTACACCTTC

J: TRBJ1-5
size: .
V: TRBV15
D: .
CDR3: CATSRAGVVEPQHF
DNA: TGTGCCACCAGCAGGGCGGGAGTTGTGGAGCCCCAGCATTTT

J: TRBJ1-4
size: .
V: TRBV6-4
D: .
CDR3: CASSDANSQNEKLFF
DNA: TGTGCCAGCAGTGACGCCAACAGTCAGAATGAAAAACTGTTTTTT

J: TRBJ2-1
size: once
V: TRBV21-1
D: .
CDR3: CASSYTYSSGNYSVHEQFF
DNA: TGTGCCAGCAGCTATACGTATAGTAGCGGGAACTATTCTGTCCATGAGCAGTTCTTC

J: TRBJ1-3
size: .
V: TRBV14
D: TRBD1
CDR3: CASSGTGGFSGNTIYF
DNA: TGTGCCAGCAGCGGAACAGGGGGGTTCTCTGGAAACACCATATATTTT

J: TRBJ2-3
size: .
V: TRBV7-2
D: TRBD2
CDR3: CASRLGGGLTDTQYF
DNA: TGTGCCAGCCGCCTTGGGGGAGGGCTTACAGATACGCAGTATTTT

J: TRBJ2-1
size: .
V: TRBV9
D: TRBD2
CDR3: CASSGGLAGKSSYNEQFF
DNA: TGTGCCAGCAGCGGGGGACTAGCGGGCAAAAGCTCCTACAATGAGCAGTTCTTC

J: TRBJ2-7
size: .
V: TRBV28
D: TRBD1
CDR3: CASSLWDRNYEQYF
DNA: TGTGCCAGCAGTCTATGGGACAGGAACTACGAGCAGTACTTC

J: TRBJ2-5
size: .
V: TRBV12-5
D: .
CDR3: CASGLVRQSTGRTEVQYF
DNA: TGTGCTAGTGGTTTGGTACGCCAATCAACAGGCAGGACAGAAGTGCAGTACTTC

J: TRBJ1-1
size: .
V: TRBV11-3
D: .
CDR3: CASSTTVEAFF
DNA: TGTGCCAGCAGCACGACAGTTGAAGCTTTCTTT

J: TRBJ1-2
size: few
V: TRBV6-6
D: .
CDR3: CASRSPREYGYTF
DNA: TGTGCCAGCCGATCACCGAGGGAGTATGGCTACACCTTC

J: TRBJ2-5
size: few
V: TRBV21-1
D: .
CDR3: CASSKTMAPQYF
DNA: TGTGCCAGCAGCAAAACTATGGCCCCCCAGTACTTC

J: TRBJ1-1
size: .
V: TRBV11-3
D: .
CDR3: CASSPYRSTEAFF
DNA: TGTGCCAGCAGCCCCTACAGGAGCACTGAAGCTTTCTTT

J: TRBJ1-5
size: .
V: TRBV15
D: .
CDR3: CATSRDRAGDNQPQHF
DNA: TGTGCCACCAGCAGAGATAGGGCAGGGGACAATCAGCCCCAGCATTTT

J: TRBJ2-3
size: .
V: TRBV6-5
D: TRBD2
CDR3: CASSPATSGSRAQYF
DNA: TGTGCCAGCAGCCCCGCGACCAGCGGGAGCAGGGCGCAGTATTTT